Following are 23 T cell receptor beta chains from one sample sequenced in a study of blood T cell repertoires in COVID-19. Clones were read by immunoSEQ multiplex PCR, and TCRdb kept only the in-frame ones, dropping some. The sample records some 70,000 clones, nearly 80% being singletons. Input material: peripheral blood. Source of these receptors: a woman aged 55-69 years with acute or convalescent COVID-19.

This rearrangement joins TRBV9 to TRBJ2-2; possible D gene TRBD1, 6 bases. The CDR3 length is 15 residues. Looked up from germline, CDR1 is SGDLS and CDR2 is YYNGEE. Trimming took off 3 bases at V and 6 bases at J, with 15 bases between the two ends. CDR3 coding DNA: TGTGCCAGCAGCGGCCGGACAGTATCTTCCGGGGAGCTGTTTTTT. This codes for CASSGRTVSSGELFF. The full variable domain, its missing parts supplied by reference TRBV9 and TRBJ2-2, is DSGVTQTPKHLITATGQRVTLRCSPRSGDLSVYWYQQSLDQGLQFLIQYYNGEERAKGNILERFSAQQFPDLHSELNLSSLELGDSALYFCASSGRTVSSGELFFGEGSRLTVL.

This CDR3 is CAIGGDWGTDTQYF. CDR3 nucleotide sequence: TGTGCCATCGGCGGAGACTGGGGCACAGATACGCAGTATTTT. The gene calls are TRBV10-3 and TRBJ2-3, with D uncertain. The CDR3 consists of 14 residues. V lost 8 bases and J lost 1, with 13 bases in between. Germline V gene data show CDR1 as ENHRY and CDR2 as SYGVKD.

As DNA, the CDR3 is TGTGCCAGCAGCTTAGGGCAGTCTGGAAACACCATATATTTT. It is translated as CASSLGQSGNTIYF. The chain carries TRBV7-9 and TRBJ1-3; no clear D. CDR1 is SEHNR and CDR2 is FQNEAQ in the germline V gene (reference sequence). The CDR3 covers 14 residues. V lost 1 base to trimming and J lost 1 base, with 5 bases between them.

The J gene is TRBJ2-7, the V gene TRBV11-1; the D is unclear. Trimming cost V 1 base and J 8 bases, with 9 bases left between them. Germline loops: CDR1 SGHAT, CDR2 FQDESV (reference sequence). There are 12 residues in the CDR3. The CDR3 bases are TGTGCCAGCAGCTTAGTCGGGTTTCAGCAGTACTTC. Encoded protein: CASSLVGFQQYF.

V is TRBV5-8 and J is TRBJ1-4, with TRBD1 identical over 9 bases. Losses at the gene ends were 4 bases for V and 4 bases for J; bases not matched to a gene: 8. Germline CDR1 and CDR2: SGHTS and YDEGEE. The CDR3 loop spans 16 amino acids. CDR3 nucleotide sequence: TGTGCCAGCAGCCCGGGGACAGGGACCGGTAATGAAAAACTGTTTTTT. It specifies CASSPGTGTGNEKLFF.

This clone showed up just a few times. The chain combines TRBV2 with TRBJ1-4; D not resolved. V lost 3 bases, J lost 6 bases, and 11 bases lay in between. Germline-derived CDR1 and CDR2 are SNHLY and FYNNEI. CDR3 length: 14 residues. DNA for the CDR3: TGTGCCAGCAGTGATACGGGGTCTGATGAAAAACTGTTTTTT. This codes for CASSDTGSDEKLFF. Complete variable domain (other parts from reference TRBV2 and TRBJ1-4): EPEVTQTPSHQVTQMGQEVILRCVPISNHLYFYWYRQILGQKVEFLVSFYNNEISEKSEIFDDQFSVERPDGSNFTLKIRSTKLEDSAMYFCASSDTGSDEKLFFGSGTQLSVL.

The rearrangement uses TRBV6-1 and TRBJ2-1; TRBD1 might be the D (6 bases). The germline V and J ends were trimmed by 4 bases and 8 bases, with 21 bases remaining between them. CDR1 MNHNS and CDR2 SASEGT come from the germline V gene. The CDR3 spans 16 residues. CDR3 in amino acids: CASSVQGLLMGDEQFF. CDR3 DNA: TGTGCCAGCAGTGTGCAGGGGCTGTTAATGGGGGATGAGCAGTTCTTC.

This clone was picked up one time. The chain uses TRBV4-3 and TRBJ1-2; D gene uncertain. The CDR3 length is 15 residues. V was shortened by 4 bases and J by 4 bases, with 16 bases between the two germline ends. Germline V gene lookup returns CDR1 LGHNA and CDR2 YSLEER. The CDR3 spells CASSPRAGGSYGYTF. In DNA, the CDR3 is TGCGCCAGCAGCCCAAGGGCGGGCGGGAGCTATGGCTACACCTTC.

The chain links TRBV12-3 or TRBV12-4 to TRBJ1-1; D might be TRBD1 (5 bases). Trimming cost V 8 bases and J 4 bases, with 14 bases left between them. The CDR3 runs 13 residues. The CDR3 sequence is CASGREQGTEAFF. Written as DNA, the CDR3 is TGTGCCAGCGGCCGGGAGCAGGGCACTGAAGCTTTCTTT.

A few counts support this clone. The chain links TRBV19 to TRBJ1-3, with D unclear. The ends were cut back, 2 bases at V and 4 bases at J, with 12 bases in the middle. Germline CDR1 LNHDA, CDR2 SQIVND (reference sequence). The CDR3 contains 15 residues. CDR3 DNA: TGTGCCAGTAGTATAATGTCCCAAGCCGGAAACACCATATATTTT. Its protein is CASSIMSQAGNTIYF.

This chain joins TRBV5-4 and TRBJ2-5; possible D gene TRBD2, 7 bases. V was clipped by 4 bases and J by 4 bases, with 14 bases between them. The CDR3 contains 14 residues. The V gene's germline CDR1 is SGHNT and CDR2 YYREEE (reference sequence). The CDR3 DNA follows: TGTGCCAGCAGCGGGGAAAGGGGGGGAGAGACCCAGTACTTC. It encodes CASSGERGGETQYF.

This clone was seen just once. The V call is TRBV19, the J call TRBJ1-1; a weak D match, TRBD1 (5 bases). Deletions cut 6 bases from V and 9 bases from J, with 17 bases between. This CDR3 has 13 residues. Looked up from germline, CDR1 is LNHDA and CDR2 is SQIVND (reference sequence). DNA for the CDR3: TGTGCCAGTAGGAAACAGGCTCGGGTTAAAGCTTTCTTT. Amino acid sequence: CASRKQARVKAFF.

The chain has TRBV6-6 and TRBJ2-5; no clear D gene. The CDR3 extends over 13 amino acids. The V end lost 5 bases, the J end lost 5 bases, and 12 bases lay between the germline ends. The V gene's germline CDR1 is MNHNY and CDR2 SVGAGI (reference sequence). Here the CDR3 DNA reads TGTGCCAGCAGTATGACTTTAAGGGAGACCCAGTACTTC. Residues: CASSMTLRETQYF.

The J gene is TRBJ2-1, the V gene TRBV6-5; 9 bases fit TRBD2. J was trimmed by 5 bases and V by 6 bases; bases with no gene match: 8. This CDR3 comprises 15 residues. Germline CDR1 is MNHEY and CDR2 is SVGAGI. CDR3 sequence: CASSRGLAGNNEQFF. In nucleotides, the CDR3 is TGTGCCAGCAGCCGAGGGCTAGCGGGGAACAATGAGCAGTTCTTC.

The chain uses TRBV19 and TRBJ1-2; D gene unclear. The ends were cut back, 5 bases at V and 5 bases at J, with 9 bases in the middle. CDR3 length equals 12 residues. Per germline, CDR1 LNHDA and CDR2 SQIVND (reference sequence). DNA for the CDR3: TGTGCCAGTAGTGTTACAAAGTATGGCTACACCTTC. It codes for CASSVTKYGYTF.

The chain joins TRBV6-1 to TRBJ1-2; 9 nucleotides align to TRBD1. This CDR3 region has 12 residues. With V trimmed by 10 bases and J by 5 bases, 5 bases remained unmatched. Per the germline V gene, CDR1 is MNHNS and CDR2 is SASEGT. CDR3 amino acids: CAIFGQGYGYTF. Written as DNA, the CDR3 is TGTGCCATCTTCGGACAGGGGTATGGCTACACCTTC.

The chain is built from TRBV6-6 and TRBJ1-5; D is possibly TRBD1 (6 bases). The CDR3 runs to 14 residues. V lost 8 bases to trimming and J lost 7 bases, with 18 bases between them. Germline loops: CDR1 MNHNY, CDR2 SVGAGI (reference sequence). The CDR3 spells CASLGGGRGQPQHF. The CDR3 nucleotides are TGTGCCAGCCTAGGGGGGGGCCGAGGACAGCCCCAGCATTTT.

J is TRBJ2-1 and V is TRBV3-1 (or the pseudogene TRBV3-2), with 8 nucleotides matching TRBD2. The trim removed 0 bases at V and 5 bases at J, leaving 6 bases unmatched. This CDR3 is 16 amino acids long. Germline V gives CDR1 LGHDT, CDR2 YNNKEL (reference sequence). The CDR3 nucleotides read TGTGCCAGCAGCCAAGATACGGGGGGGGCACACAATGAGCAGTTCTTC. It translates to CASSQDTGGAHNEQFF.

The chain has TRBV3-1 (or the pseudogene TRBV3-2) and TRBJ2-5; perhaps TRBD2 as D (6 bases). TRBJ2-7 explains the end of the DNA better; the J call may be wrong. This CDR3 contains 16 residues. Germline lookup yields CDR1 LGHDT and CDR2 YNNKEL (reference sequence). This CDR3 reads CASSQEGGFRTYEQYF. CDR3 bases: TGTGCCAGCAGCCAAGAGGGGGGATTCAGGACCTACGAGCAGTACTTC.

The chain is built from TRBV5-6 and TRBJ2-5; D not resolved. Trimming took 3 bases from V and 5 from J, leaving 11 bases between them. CDR3 length: 13 residues. Germline CDR1 and CDR2: SGHDT and YYEEEE. CDR3 region: CASSSRQRETQYF. The CDR3 DNA is TGTGCCAGCAGCTCGAGGCAAAGGGAGACCCAGTACTTC.

The chain recombines TRBV3-1 (or the pseudogene TRBV3-2) with TRBJ2-3, with D maybe TRBD2 (6 bases). Trimming cost V 0 bases and J 5 bases, with 12 bases left between them. In germline, CDR1 is LGHDT, CDR2 YNNKEL (reference sequence). CDR3 length equals 15 residues. CDR3 residues: CASSQDHRGKDTQYF. The CDR3 nucleotides are TGTGCCAGCAGCCAAGATCATCGGGGGAAAGATACGCAGTATTTT.

This clone occurred once. The genes are TRBV4-1 and TRBJ1-5; a possible D gene is TRBD1 (6 bases). The length of the CDR3 is 15 residues. The germline V gene encodes CDR1 MGHRA and CDR2 YSYEKL. V was clipped by 4 bases and J by 0 bases, with 10 bases between them. The CDR3 sequence is CASSPDRNSNQPQHF. CDR3 DNA sequence: TGCGCCAGCAGCCCCGACAGGAATAGCAATCAGCCCCAGCATTTT.

This chain uses TRBV5-6 with TRBJ2-5; the D is unclear. Trimming left V 0 bases short and J 5 bases short, with 23 bases between. This CDR3 contains 18 residues. Germline assignment: CDR1 SGHDT and CDR2 YYEEEE. CDR3 loop: CASSLGPPLTERGETQYF. The CDR3 coding sequence is TGTGCCAGCAGCTTGGGGCCACCTCTGACCGAGCGTGGGGAGACCCAGTACTTC.